The 19 T cell receptor beta chains in this list originate from one sample, sequenced in a study of CD8 T cells in ankylosing spondylitis. Whole-study results and caveats: What appeared characteristic of ankylosing spondylitis blood was a TCR beta motif of eight highly homologous variants.

MiXCR, run by TCRdb on the 5' RACE reads, gives a single entry per CDR3 protein. The repertoire holds about 700,000 distinct CDR3 sequences, with around 20% as singletons. Their cognate antigens are unknown. The material sequenced was blood, either unsorted or a sorted T cell fraction (not recorded which). These receptors all come from a male donor with ankylosing spondylitis.

This chain joins TRBV4-3 and TRBJ1-6, with a weak D call TRBD1 (6 bases). V was shortened by 3 bases and J by 4 bases, with 10 bases between the two germline ends. CDR1 and CDR2 from the germline V gene are LGHNA and YSLEER. The CDR3 has 15 amino acids. The CDR3 nucleotides are TGCGCCAGCAGCCAGGGAACAGGGTATAATTCACCCCTCCACTTT. Its protein product is CASSQGTGYNSPLHF.

V and J are TRBV6-1 and TRBJ2-7; D may be TRBD1 or TRBD2 (7 bases each). Per germline, CDR1 MNHNS and CDR2 SASEGT. CDR3 length equals 14 residues. V was shortened by 8 bases and J by 4 bases, with 18 bases between the two germline ends. The CDR3 DNA reads TGTGCCAGCCGGGGGGCAGGGGGTGAATACGAGCAGTACTTC. Translating it yields CASRGAGGEYEQYF.

The J gene is TRBJ2-1, the V gene TRBV5-1; 10 bases map to TRBD2. V shed 8 bases and J 10 bases; nucleotides not matched to a gene: 12. The CDR3 is made up of 14 amino acids. Germline loops: CDR1 SGHRS, CDR2 YFSETQ. Here the CDR3 DNA reads TGCGCCAGTGGGCCAAGCGGGGGGGGATACGAGCAGTTCTTC. Encoded protein: CASGPSGGGYEQFF.

In this sample, this clonotype turned up a few times. The V call is TRBV2, the J call TRBJ2-5; 7 bases fit TRBD2. There are 14 residues in the CDR3. The germline V gene has CDR1 SNHLY and CDR2 FYNNEI. The ends lost 9 bases at V and 1 base at J; junction bases unmatched: 8. CDR3 in DNA: TGTGCCAGGGCACTAGCGTGGGGCCAAGAGACCCAGTACTTC. Translated: CARALAWGQETQYF.

The CDR3 protein is CASSQVWSGGPSGGELFF. CDR3 DNA: TGCGCCAGCAGCCAAGTATGGTCGGGAGGGCCGTCGGGCGGGGAGCTGTTTTTT. The chain recombines TRBV4-3 with TRBJ2-2; 8 nucleotides agree with TRBD2. Germline-derived CDR1 and CDR2 are LGHNA and YSLEER. This CDR3 comprises 18 residues. With 1 base clipped from V and 7 bases from J, the junction kept 14 bases outside the gene matches.

This clonotype occurred a few times. The V gene is TRBV5-6, the J gene TRBJ1-6; TRBD1 agrees at 9 bases. V gave up 4 bases and J gave up 5 bases; unmatched junction bases: 7. The CDR3 covers 16 residues. CDR1 and CDR2 from the germline V gene are SGHDT and YYEEEE. The CDR3 region is CASSPGTGSNNSPLHF. In DNA, the CDR3 is TGTGCCAGCAGCCCGGGGACAGGGTCAAATAATTCACCCCTCCACTTT.

The sample holds many counts of this clonotype. The rearrangement uses TRBV4-2 and TRBJ2-1; 8 nucleotides agree with TRBD1. CDR1 LGHNA and CDR2 YNFKEQ come from the germline V gene. V gave up 6 bases and J gave up 15 bases; unmatched junction bases: 22. The CDR3 runs to 16 residues. Here the CDR3 DNA reads TGTGCCAGCAGTTCCGGGACTGGGGACAGGACAGTCTTGAGGTTCTTC. It yields the protein CASSSGTGDRTVLRFF.

The rearrangement links TRBV6-5 to TRBJ1-2; 9 bases map to TRBD1. Germline assignment: CDR1 MNHEY and CDR2 SVGAGI. This CDR3 region has 15 residues. Losses at the gene ends were 1 base for V and 6 bases for J; bases not matched to a gene: 6. The CDR3 DNA reads as TGTGCCAGCAGTTACTTCCAACAGGGGGCTCATGGCTACACCTTC. Amino acids: CASSYFQQGAHGYTF.

This clonotype has more than one count but fewer than ten. The genes are TRBV18 and TRBJ2-1; tentatively, D is TRBD1 (6 bases). Between the trimmed V and J ends, which lost 2 bases and 2 bases, there was a span of 13 bases. CDR3 size: 16 residues. Germline CDR1 is KGHSH and CDR2 is LQKENI. The CDR3 DNA follows: TGTGCCAGCTCACCAAAGTCAGGGGCGACCTACAATGAGCAGTTCTTC. It yields the protein CASSPKSGATYNEQFF.

This chain joins TRBV29-1 and TRBJ2-1; D is unclear. Germline V gives CDR1 SQVTM, CDR2 ANQGSEA. The CDR3 contains 11 residues. V was pared by 8 bases and J by 10 bases, with 15 bases between. CDR3 nucleotide sequence: TGCAGCTCCCGGGTGGAGACCGAGCAGTTCTTC. Translating gives CSSRVETEQFF.

The chain recombines TRBV19 with TRBJ1-5; D not resolved. This CDR3 spans 14 amino acids. Germline CDR1 and CDR2: LNHDA and SQIVND (reference sequence). V was cut by 8 bases and J by 6 bases, with 17 bases left in between. CDR3 amino acids: CASRLTWEAQPQHF. The DNA for the CDR3 is TGTGCCAGTCGACTAACATGGGAGGCTCAGCCCCAGCATTTT.

This clonotype was seen more than once but under ten times. This chain connects TRBV20-1 to TRBJ2-5; D may be TRBD2 (5 bases). Germline V gene lookup returns CDR1 DFQATT and CDR2 SNEGSKA (reference sequence). V dropped 1 base and J dropped 5 bases, with 8 bases sitting between them. The CDR3 consists of 12 residues. The CDR3 DNA follows: TGCAGTGCTAGAGCGACTACTGAGACCCAGTACTTC. Encoded protein: CSARATTETQYF.

This clonotype was seen only a few times. This chain joins TRBV28 and TRBJ2-7, with 10 bases matching TRBD2. CDR1 MDHEN and CDR2 SYDVKM come from the germline V gene. The CDR3 length is 15 residues. V lost 6 bases and J lost 2; bases outside the gene matches: 7. The chain's CDR3 is CASSADSGRTYEQYF. Here the CDR3 DNA reads TGTGCCAGCAGCGCCGATAGCGGGAGGACCTACGAGCAGTACTTC.

The chain couples TRBV20-1 to TRBJ2-1; 9 bases map to TRBD2. The V and J ends lost 5 bases and 7 bases, in that order; junction bases with no gene match: 18. This CDR3 spans 17 amino acids. Per germline, CDR1 DFQATT and CDR2 SNEGSKA (reference sequence). The CDR3 loop reads CSALTFIAGESGNEQFF. The CDR3 bases are TGCAGTGCTCTAACCTTCATAGCGGGAGAGAGTGGAAATGAGCAGTTCTTC.

The CDR3 region is CASSLASEAFF. CDR3 DNA: TGTGCCAGCAGCTTAGCGAGTGAAGCTTTCTTT. The chain couples TRBV7-9 to TRBJ1-1; D not resolved. The CDR3 runs to 11 residues. V dropped 0 bases and J dropped 7 bases, with 3 bases sitting between them. CDR1 is SEHNR, CDR2 FQNEAQ, per germline (reference sequence).

This clonotype was observed a handful of times. The chain employs TRBV20-1 and TRBJ1-6; D gene ambiguous. Germline CDR1 DFQATT, CDR2 SNEGSKA (reference sequence). The V and J ends lost 0 bases and 8 bases respectively, with 11 bases between them. CDR3 size: 14 residues. For the CDR3, the DNA is TGCAGTGCTAGAGACGCCCGGGGTCATTCACCCCTCCACTTT. Amino acid sequence: CSARDARGHSPLHF.

This clonotype was seen a few times. V usage is TRBV10-2 and J usage is TRBJ1-6, with 9 bases aligning to TRBD1. CDR3 length: 12 residues. Germline trimming cut 8 bases from V and 9 bases from J; bases unmatched to any gene: 2. Germline CDR1 and CDR2: WSHSY and SAAADI. In DNA form, the CDR3 reads TGCGCCAGCGGGACAGGGACTTCACCCCTCCACTTT. As protein: CASGTGTSPLHF.

The chain couples TRBV29-1 to TRBJ2-5; the D gene is possibly TRBD1 (5 bases). This CDR3 has 13 residues. The V and J ends lost 7 bases and 2 bases respectively, with 14 bases between them. The germline gives CDR1 SQVTM, CDR2 ANQGSEA. CDR3 in amino acids: CSGTGGIQETQYF. CDR3 nucleotide sequence: TGCAGCGGTACAGGTGGGATTCAAGAGACCCAGTACTTC.

This rearrangement joins TRBV7-8 to TRBJ2-2; 10 positions agree with TRBD2. Germline V lookup: CDR1 SGHVS, CDR2 FQNEAQ. J gave up 0 bases and V 6 bases, and 10 bases lay outside the gene matches. CDR3 length: 18 amino acids. As DNA, the CDR3 is TGTGCCAGCAGTCATAAATTAGCGGGAGGATCGAACACCGGGGAGCTGTTTTTT. Its translation is CASSHKLAGGSNTGELFF. The whole variable domain, remainder taken from reference TRBV7-8 and TRBJ2-2, is GAGVSQSPRYKVAKRGQDVALRCDPISGHVSLFWYQQALGQGPEFLTYFQNEAQLDKSGLPSDRFFAERPEGSVSTLKIQRTQQEDSAVYLCASSHKLAGGSNTGELFFGEGSRLTVL.